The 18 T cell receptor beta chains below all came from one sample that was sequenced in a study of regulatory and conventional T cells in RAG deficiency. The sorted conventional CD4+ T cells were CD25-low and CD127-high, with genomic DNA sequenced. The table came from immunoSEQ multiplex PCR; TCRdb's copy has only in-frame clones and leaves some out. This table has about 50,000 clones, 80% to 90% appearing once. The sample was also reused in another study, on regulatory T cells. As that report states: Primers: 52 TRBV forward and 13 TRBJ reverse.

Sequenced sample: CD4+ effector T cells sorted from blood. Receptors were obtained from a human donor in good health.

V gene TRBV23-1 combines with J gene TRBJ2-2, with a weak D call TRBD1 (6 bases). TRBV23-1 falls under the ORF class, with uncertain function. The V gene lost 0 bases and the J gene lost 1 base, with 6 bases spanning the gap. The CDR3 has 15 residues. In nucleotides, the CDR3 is TGCGCCAGCAGTCAATCGGGACAGAACACCGGGGAGCTGTTTTTT. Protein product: CASSQSGQNTGELFF.

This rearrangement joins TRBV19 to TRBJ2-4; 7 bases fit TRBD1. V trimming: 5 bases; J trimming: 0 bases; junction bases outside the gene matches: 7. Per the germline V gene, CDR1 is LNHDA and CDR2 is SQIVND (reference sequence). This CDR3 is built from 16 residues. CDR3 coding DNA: TGTGCCAGTAGTCCGGGACAGACACTAGCCAAAAACATTCAGTACTTC. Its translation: CASSPGQTLAKNIQYF.

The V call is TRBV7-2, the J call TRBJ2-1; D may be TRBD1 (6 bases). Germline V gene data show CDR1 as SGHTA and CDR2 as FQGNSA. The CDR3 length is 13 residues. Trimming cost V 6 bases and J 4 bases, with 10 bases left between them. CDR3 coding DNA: TGTGCCAGCAGGGGGGCCGGGTACAATGAGCAGTTCTTC. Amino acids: CASRGAGYNEQFF.

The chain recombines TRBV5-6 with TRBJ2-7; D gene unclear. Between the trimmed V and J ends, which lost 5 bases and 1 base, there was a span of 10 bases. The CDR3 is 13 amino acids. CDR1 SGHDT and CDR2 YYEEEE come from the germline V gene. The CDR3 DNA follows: TGTGCCAGCAGTTATAGCCGATCCTACGAGCAGTACTTC. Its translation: CASSYSRSYEQYF.

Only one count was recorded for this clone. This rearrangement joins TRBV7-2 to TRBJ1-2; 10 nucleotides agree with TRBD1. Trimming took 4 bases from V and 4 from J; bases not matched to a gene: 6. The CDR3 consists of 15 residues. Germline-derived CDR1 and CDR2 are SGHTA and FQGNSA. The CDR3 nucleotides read TGTGCCAGCAGCTCCCGGGACAGGGGTTTCTATGGCTACACCTTC. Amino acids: CASSSRDRGFYGYTF.

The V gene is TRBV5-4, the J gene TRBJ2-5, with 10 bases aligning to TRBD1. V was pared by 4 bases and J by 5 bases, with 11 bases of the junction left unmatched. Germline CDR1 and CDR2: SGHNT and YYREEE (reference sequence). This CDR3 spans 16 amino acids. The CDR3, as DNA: TGTGCCAGCAGCCTCCGGACAGGGGGTAGAATGGAGACCCAGTACTTC. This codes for CASSLRTGGRMETQYF.

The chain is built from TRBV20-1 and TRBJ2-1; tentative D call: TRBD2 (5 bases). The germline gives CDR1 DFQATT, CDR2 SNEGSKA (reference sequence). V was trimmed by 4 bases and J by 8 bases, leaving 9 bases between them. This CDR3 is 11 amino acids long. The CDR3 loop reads CSATQRDEQFF. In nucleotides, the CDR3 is TGCAGTGCTACTCAGAGGGATGAGCAGTTCTTC.

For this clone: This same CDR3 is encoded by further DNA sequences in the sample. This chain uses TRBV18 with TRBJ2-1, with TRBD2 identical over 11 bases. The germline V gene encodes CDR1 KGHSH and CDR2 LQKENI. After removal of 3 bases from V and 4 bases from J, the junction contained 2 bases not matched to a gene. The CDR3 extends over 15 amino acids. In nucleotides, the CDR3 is TGTGCCAGCTCACCCTCTAGCGGGGGGTACAATGAGCAGTTCTTC. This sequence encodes CASSPSSGGYNEQFF.

Written as DNA, the CDR3 is TGTGCCAGCAGCTTTACTAGCGGAACTCAAGAGACCCAGTACTTC. Amino acid sequence: CASSFTSGTQETQYF. The rearrangement links TRBV7-2 to TRBJ2-5; 8 bases align to TRBD2. J was trimmed by 2 bases and V by 3 bases; bases with no gene match: 5. Germline V gives CDR1 SGHTA, CDR2 FQGNSA. This CDR3 has 15 amino acids.

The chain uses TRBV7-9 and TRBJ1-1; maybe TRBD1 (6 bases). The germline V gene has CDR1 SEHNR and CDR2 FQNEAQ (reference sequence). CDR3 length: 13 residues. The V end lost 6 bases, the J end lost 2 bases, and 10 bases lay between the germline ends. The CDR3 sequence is CASSRTVNTEAFF. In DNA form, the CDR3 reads TGTGCCAGCAGTAGGACAGTAAACACTGAAGCTTTCTTT.

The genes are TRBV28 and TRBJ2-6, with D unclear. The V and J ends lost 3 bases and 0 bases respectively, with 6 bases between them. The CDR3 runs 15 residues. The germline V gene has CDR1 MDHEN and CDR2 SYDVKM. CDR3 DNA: TGTGCCAGCAGTTTGGCCAGCTCTGGGGCCAACGTCCTGACTTTC. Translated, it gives CASSLASSGANVLTF.

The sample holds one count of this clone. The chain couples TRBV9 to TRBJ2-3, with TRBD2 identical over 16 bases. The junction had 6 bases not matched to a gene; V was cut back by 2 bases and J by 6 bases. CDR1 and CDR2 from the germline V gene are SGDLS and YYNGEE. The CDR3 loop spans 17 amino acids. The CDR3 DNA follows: TGTGCCAGCAGCGTGGGACTAGCGGGGGGGCCGTGGGATACGCAGTATTTT. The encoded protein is CASSVGLAGGPWDTQYF.

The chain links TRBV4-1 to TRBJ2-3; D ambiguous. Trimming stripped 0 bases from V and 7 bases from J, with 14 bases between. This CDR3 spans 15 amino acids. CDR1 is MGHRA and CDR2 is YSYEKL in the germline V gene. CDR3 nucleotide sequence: TGCGCCAGCAGCCAAGAGGTGGGCCGCCCGAATACGCAGTATTTT. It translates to CASSQEVGRPNTQYF.

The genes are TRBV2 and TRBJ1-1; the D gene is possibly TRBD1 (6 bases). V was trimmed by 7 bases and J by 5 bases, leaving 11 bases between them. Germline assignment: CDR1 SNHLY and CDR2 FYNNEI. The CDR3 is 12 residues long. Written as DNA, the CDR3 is TGTGCCAGCAAGGAAGGGGGGACTGAAGCTTTCTTT. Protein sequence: CASKEGGTEAFF. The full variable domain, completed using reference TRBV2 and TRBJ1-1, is EPEVTQTPSHQVTQMGQEVILRCVPISNHLYFYWYRQILGQKVEFLVSFYNNEISEKSEIFDDQFSVERPDGSNFTLKIRSTKLEDSAMYFCASKEGGTEAFFGQGTRLTVV.

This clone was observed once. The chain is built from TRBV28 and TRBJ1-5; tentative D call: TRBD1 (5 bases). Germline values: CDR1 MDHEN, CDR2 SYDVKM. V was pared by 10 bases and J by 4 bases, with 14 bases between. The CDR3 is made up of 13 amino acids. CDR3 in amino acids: CATDSIDNQPQHF. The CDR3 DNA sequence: TGTGCCACTGACAGTATCGATAATCAGCCCCAGCATTTT.

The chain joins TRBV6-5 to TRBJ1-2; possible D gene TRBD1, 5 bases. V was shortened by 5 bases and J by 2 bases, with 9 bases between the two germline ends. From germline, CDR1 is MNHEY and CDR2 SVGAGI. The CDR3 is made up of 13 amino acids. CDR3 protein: CASSEAGNYGYTF. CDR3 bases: TGTGCCAGCAGTGAAGCAGGGAACTATGGCTACACCTTC.

This chain's CDR3 is CASSVDGSHYEQYF. CDR3 in DNA: TGTGCCAGCAGCGTAGACGGGAGTCATTACGAGCAGTACTTC. The chain uses TRBV9 and TRBJ2-7; D is possibly TRBD2 (6 bases). Trimming took 0 bases from V and 4 from J, leaving 11 bases between them. This CDR3 is built from 14 residues. The V gene's germline CDR1 is SGDLS and CDR2 YYNGEE.

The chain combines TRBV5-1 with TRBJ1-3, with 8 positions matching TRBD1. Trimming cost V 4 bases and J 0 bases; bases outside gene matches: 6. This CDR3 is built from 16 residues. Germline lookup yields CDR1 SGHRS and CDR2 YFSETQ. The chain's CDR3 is CASSPDGTGSGNTIYF. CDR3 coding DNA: TGCGCCAGCAGCCCTGACGGGACAGGCTCTGGAAACACCATATATTTT.